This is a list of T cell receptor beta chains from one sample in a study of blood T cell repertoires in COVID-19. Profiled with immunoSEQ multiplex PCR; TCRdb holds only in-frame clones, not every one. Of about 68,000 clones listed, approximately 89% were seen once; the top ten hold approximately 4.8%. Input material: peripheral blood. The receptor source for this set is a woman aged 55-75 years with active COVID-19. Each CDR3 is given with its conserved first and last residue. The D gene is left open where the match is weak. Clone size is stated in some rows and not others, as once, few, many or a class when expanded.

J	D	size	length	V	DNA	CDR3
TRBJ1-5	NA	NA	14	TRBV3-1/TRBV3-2	TGTGCCAGCAGCCAGTTGGGGGCGGATCAGCCCCAGCATTTT	CASSQLGADQPQHF
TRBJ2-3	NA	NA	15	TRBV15	TGTGCCACCAGCAGAGCCGGCGGGGGCACAGATACGCAGTATTTT	CATSRAGGGTDTQYF
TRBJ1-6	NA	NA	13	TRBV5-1	TGCGCCAGCAGCCGGTCCTATAATTCACCCCTCCACTTT	CASSRSYNSPLHF
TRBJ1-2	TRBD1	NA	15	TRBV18	TGTGCCAGCTCACCATTAGGACAGGGCGGCTATGGCTACACCTTC	CASSPLGQGGYGYTF
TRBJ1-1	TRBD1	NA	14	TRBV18	TGTGCCAGCTCACCAGGGACAGGGAAGTCTGAAGCTTTCTTT	CASSPGTGKSEAFF
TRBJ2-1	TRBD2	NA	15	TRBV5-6	TGTGCCAGCAGCTTGCCAGGGACTAGCGAAAATGAGCAGTTCTTC	CASSLPGTSENEQFF
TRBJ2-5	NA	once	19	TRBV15	TGTGCCACCAGCAGAGGTCGAACTATTGGGGCCACCCCTCAAGAGACCCAGTACTTC	CATSRGRTIGATPQETQYF
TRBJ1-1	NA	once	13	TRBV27	TGTGCCAGCACAGGGGTAGGGAACACTGAAGCTTTCTTT	CASTGVGNTEAFF
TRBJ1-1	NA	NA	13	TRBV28	TGTGCCGTGGGGGGGACACGGAACACTGAAGCTTTCTTT	CAVGGTRNTEAFF
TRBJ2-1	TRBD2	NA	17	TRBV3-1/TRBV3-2	TGTGCCAGCAGTCTAGGGACTAGCGGCACACTAAAGAATGAGCAGTTCTTC	CASSLGTSGTLKNEQFF
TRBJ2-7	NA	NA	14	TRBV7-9	TGTGCCAGCAGCTTAGGCGGACTCTCCTACGAGCAGTACTTC	CASSLGGLSYEQYF
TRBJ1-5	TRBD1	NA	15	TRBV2	TGTGCCAGCAATGAAGGGACAGGGGGTTGGCAGCCCCAGCATTTT	CASNEGTGGWQPQHF
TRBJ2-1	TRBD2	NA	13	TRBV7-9	TGTGCCAGCAGCCGGGGAGGGGCGGGTGAGCAGTTCTTC	CASSRGGAGEQFF
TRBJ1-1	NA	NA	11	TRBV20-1	TGCAGTGCTAGGACCCCGGGGGGAGCTTTCTTT	CSARTPGGAFF
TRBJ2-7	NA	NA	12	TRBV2	TGTGCCAGCACCCGACAGGTCTACGAGCAGTACTTC	CASTRQVYEQYF
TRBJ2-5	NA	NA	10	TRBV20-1	TGCAGTGCTAGGAAGAGGATCCAGTACTTC	CSARKRIQYF
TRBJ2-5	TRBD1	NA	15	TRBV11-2	TGTGCCAGCACCTCCCGTGGGACAGGGGGCGAGACCCAGTACTTC	CASTSRGTGGETQYF
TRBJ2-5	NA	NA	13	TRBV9	TGTGCCAGCAGCGTAGCTACTTGGGAGACCCAGTACTTC	CASSVATWETQYF
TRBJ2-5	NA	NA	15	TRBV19	TGTGCCAGTAGTGAGGGAGGGGGACCCGGAGAGACCCAGTACTTC	CASSEGGGPGETQYF
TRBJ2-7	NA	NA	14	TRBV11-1	TGTGCCAGCAGCGCCCGGGACAACTCCTACGAGCAGTACTTC	CASSARDNSYEQYF
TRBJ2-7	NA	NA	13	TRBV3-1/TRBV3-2	TGTGCCAGCAGCCAAGACAGGGGCCACGAGCAGTACTTC	CASSQDRGHEQYF
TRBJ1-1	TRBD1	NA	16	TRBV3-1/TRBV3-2	TGTGCCAGCAGCCATGATAAGGGGGCCTTGAACACTGAAGCTTTCTTT	CASSHDKGALNTEAFF
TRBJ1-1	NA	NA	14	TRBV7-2	TGTGCCAGCAGTCGACCGACCACGGGCACTGAAGCTTTCTTT	CASSRPTTGTEAFF
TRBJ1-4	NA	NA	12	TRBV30	TGTGCCCGCGGGACCCGGCACGAAAAACTGTTTTTT	CARGTRHEKLFF
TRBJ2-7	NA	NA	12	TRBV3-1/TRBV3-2	TGTGCCAGCAGCCAAGTAGCTCGCGAGCAGTACTTC	CASSQVAREQYF
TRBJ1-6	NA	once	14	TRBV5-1	TGCGCCAGCCGGCCGAGCAGCGGGTCTTCACCCCTCCACTTT	CASRPSSGSSPLHF
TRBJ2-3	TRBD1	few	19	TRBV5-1	TGCGCCAGCAGCTACTACCCCGGGACAGGGGGCGCGGGCACAGATACGCAGTATTTT	CASSYYPGTGGAGTDTQYF
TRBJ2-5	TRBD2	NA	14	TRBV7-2	TGTGCCAGCAGTGCTAGCGGGAGAATGGAGACCCAGTACTTC	CASSASGRMETQYF
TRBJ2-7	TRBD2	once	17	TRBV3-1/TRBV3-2	TGTGCCAGCAGCCAAGATGGTAGCGGGAGGCCATCCTACGAGCAGTACTTC	CASSQDGSGRPSYEQYF
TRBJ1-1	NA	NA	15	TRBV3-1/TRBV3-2	TGTGCCAGCACCTCAGGGAGGTGGAAGAACACTGAAGCTTTCTTT	CASTSGRWKNTEAFF
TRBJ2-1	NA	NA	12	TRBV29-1	TGCAGCGTTGGAACACCCTACAATGAGCAGTTCTTC	CSVGTPYNEQFF
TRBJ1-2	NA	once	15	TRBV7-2	TGTGCCAGCAGCCCCCGCAGGGCGAGTAACTATGGCTACACCTTC	CASSPRRASNYGYTF
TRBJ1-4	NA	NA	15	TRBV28	TGTGCCAGCAGTTTAGGGGGGAGAACTAATGAAAAACTGTTTTTT	CASSLGGRTNEKLFF
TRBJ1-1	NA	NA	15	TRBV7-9	TGTGCCAGCAGCCCAGTGGCGGGGGCAAGGACTGAAGCTTTCTTT	CASSPVAGARTEAFF
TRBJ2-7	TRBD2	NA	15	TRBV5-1	TGCGCCAGCAGACTGACGACTAGCGGGACTGGCGAGCAGTACTTC	CASRLTTSGTGEQYF
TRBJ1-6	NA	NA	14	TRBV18	TGTGCCAGCTCACCCGCGGGGGCGGGTTCACCCCTCCACTTT	CASSPAGAGSPLHF
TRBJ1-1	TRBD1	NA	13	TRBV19	TGTGCCAGTAGCGGACAGGACCCCAGGGGAGCTTTCTTT	CASSGQDPRGAFF
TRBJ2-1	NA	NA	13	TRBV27	TGTGCCAGCAGTCCATCCCAGCGGAATGAGCAGTTCTTC	CASSPSQRNEQFF
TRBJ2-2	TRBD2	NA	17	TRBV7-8	TGTGCCAGCAGCTACCCTAGCGGGAGTACGAACACCGGGGAGCTGTTTTTT	CASSYPSGSTNTGELFF
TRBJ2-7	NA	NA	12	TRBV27	TGTGCCAGCAGTAATATCTCCTACGAGCAGTACTTC	CASSNISYEQYF
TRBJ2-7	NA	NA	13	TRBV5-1	TGCGCCAGCAGCCCTGCGACAGTCTACGAGCAGTACTTC	CASSPATVYEQYF
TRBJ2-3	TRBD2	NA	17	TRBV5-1	TGCGCCAGCCGCCGGTCGGAGCGGGAGGGGGATACAGATACGCAGTATTTT	CASRRSEREGDTDTQYF
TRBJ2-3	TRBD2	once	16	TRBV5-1	TGCGCCAGCAGCTATGGGACTAGCGGGAGTGGAGATACGCAGTATTTT	CASSYGTSGSGDTQYF
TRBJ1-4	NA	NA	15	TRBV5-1	TGCGCCAGCAGCTTGGAAGCAGCGAGAAATGAAAAACTGTTTTTT	CASSLEAARNEKLFF
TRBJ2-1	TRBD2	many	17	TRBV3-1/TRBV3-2	TGTGCCAGCAGCCGATTGTCAGGCGGGAGTTATGTCGATGAGCAGTTCTTC	CASSRLSGGSYVDEQFF
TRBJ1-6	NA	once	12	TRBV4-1	TGCGCCAGCAGCCATATTAATTCACCCCTCCACTTT	CASSHINSPLHF
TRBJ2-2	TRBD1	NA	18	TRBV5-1	TGCGCCAGCAGCTTGGGGAGGCCCGGGACAGGGCTCGCCGGGGAGCTGTTTTTT	CASSLGRPGTGLAGELFF
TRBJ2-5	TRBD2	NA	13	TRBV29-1	TGCAGCGTTGGGGGGACTATCCAAGAGACCCAGTACTTC	CSVGGTIQETQYF
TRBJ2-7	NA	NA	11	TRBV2	TGTGCCAGCAGCAGGGTTTTCGAGCAGTACTTC	CASSRVFEQYF
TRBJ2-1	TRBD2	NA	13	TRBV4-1	TGCGCCAGCAGCCCCGGACTAGCATATGAGCAGTTCTTC	CASSPGLAYEQFF